This TCR beta chain was captured in a study of cytomegalovirus exposure and HLA in healthy donors. Comment on this clone: What it binds is unknown.

Trimming left V 0 bases short and J 3 bases short, with 8 bases between. Germline CDR1 reads SGHVS; CDR2 reads FQNEAQ. This CDR3 is 14 amino acids long. Findings of the study overall: A further, later analysis showed that HLA-associated TCR beta chains (compared with equally common others) were more clonally expanded. According to the study, 160 or so TCR beta chains were cytomegalovirus-associated. A highly shared variant cluster was judged a likely technical artifact. In a later analysis, specific HLA alleles were associated with over 15,000 TCR beta sequences at a 0.05 false discovery rate.

Primers for the PCR totalled 60 Vbeta and 13 Jbeta. The data were produced by immunoSEQ multiplex PCR, yet TCRdb's version contains in-frame clones alone and is incomplete. The table has 96,000 or so clones, about 70% seen once. The sample comprised PBMCs. The clonotype originates from a female donor in good health and CMV-seropositive. The chain couples TRBV7-8 to TRBJ2-5; a possible D gene is TRBD1 (5 bases). This CDR3 reads CASSLAAGKETQYF. DNA of the CDR3: TGTGCCAGCAGCTTAGCGGCAGGGAAAGAGACCCAGTACTTC.